A single sample is the source of the 8 T cell receptor beta chains below, sequenced in a study of blood T cells in healthy people across ages. A second PCR, run for about 6 to 12 cycles, used a sample-barcoded 5' primer plus a J-beta primer mix. Each CDR3 protein is one row after TCRdb ran MiXCR on the 5' RACE reads. The repertoire consists of some 860,000 distinct CDR3 sequences, with 45% to 70% occurring once and the leading ten covering roughly 25%. Sequencing used blood. The receptor set was obtained from a middle-aged man in good health.

This clonotype appeared a single time. The chain has TRBV2 and TRBJ2-7, with D perhaps matching TRBD1 (6 bases). CDR3 size: 18 residues. Trimming removed 4 bases at V and 2 bases at J, with 24 bases between. Germline V gene data show CDR1 as SNHLY and CDR2 as FYNNEI. This CDR3 is CASSVKSGVWGSPYEQYF. CDR3 DNA: TGTGCCAGCAGTGTTAAGTCAGGGGTTTGGGGATCGCCCTACGAGCAGTACTTC. Based on the CDR3 plus reference TRBV2 and TRBJ2-7, the full variable domain is EPEVTQTPSHQVTQMGQEVILRCVPISNHLYFYWYRQILGQKVEFLVSFYNNEISEKSEIFDDQFSVERPDGSNFTLKIRSTKLEDSAMYFCASSVKSGVWGSPYEQYFGPGTRLTVT.

The V gene is TRBV7-2, the J gene TRBJ2-7, with 8 bases fitting TRBD1. The germline V gene has CDR1 SGHTA and CDR2 FQGNSA. The trim removed 5 bases at V and 3 bases at J, leaving 9 bases unmatched. The CDR3 spans 15 residues. The DNA of the CDR3 is TGTGCCAGCAGCCCCGCACCAGACAGGGGCTACGAGCAGTACTTC. Its protein is CASSPAPDRGYEQYF. Supplemented by reference TRBV7-2 and TRBJ2-7, the full variable domain reads GAGVSQSPSNKVTEKGKDVELRCDPISGHTALYWYRQSLGQGLEFLIYFQGNSAPDKSGLPSDRFSAERTGGSVSTLTIQRTQQEDSAVYLCASSPAPDRGYEQYFGPGTRLTVT.

This clonotype has a count of ten or more. The chain uses TRBV7-2 and TRBJ2-5; D gene unclear. V shed 0 bases and J shed 4 bases, with 12 bases lying between them. CDR3 length equals 15 residues. Germline CDR1 SGHTA, CDR2 FQGNSA. The CDR3 DNA reads as TGTGCCAGCAGCTTAGCAGCAGGAACGATAGAGACCCAGTACTTC. As protein: CASSLAAGTIETQYF.

The chain links TRBV7-9 to TRBJ2-5; 7 bases align to TRBD2. The end of the DNA aligns better with TRBJ2-7, so the J call may be wrong. The CDR3 extends over 15 amino acids. The germline CDR1 and CDR2 sequences are SEHNR and FQNEAQ (reference sequence). The CDR3 reads CASSFNTGGAYEQYF. The CDR3 DNA sequence: TGTGCCAGCAGCTTTAATACGGGGGGAGCCTACGAGCAGTACTTC.

This clonotype has a handful of counts. J is TRBJ2-7 and V is TRBV29-1; TRBD1 agrees at 9 bases. The CDR3 contains 14 residues. With 6 bases clipped from V and 5 bases from J, the junction kept 11 bases outside the gene matches. Germline V gene sequence: CDR1 SQVTM, CDR2 ANQGSEA. CDR3 residues: CSVYRRDRVDEQYF. The DNA for the CDR3 is TGCAGCGTCTACCGCCGGGACAGGGTCGACGAGCAGTACTTC.

The chain couples TRBV5-6 to TRBJ1-2; 8 bases agree with TRBD1. The CDR3 loop spans 17 amino acids. The junction had 11 bases not matched to a gene; V was cut back by 0 bases and J by 4 bases. From germline, CDR1 is SGHDT and CDR2 YYEEEE. The chain's CDR3 is CASSLVGRGRTSYGYTF. Here the CDR3 DNA reads TGTGCCAGCAGCTTGGTGGGCAGGGGGCGGACGAGCTATGGCTACACCTTC.

The rearrangement uses TRBV7-9 and TRBJ2-1; D gene ambiguous. The CDR3 contains 15 residues. V lost 6 bases to trimming and J lost 8 bases, with 20 bases between them. The germline CDR1 and CDR2 sequences are SEHNR and FQNEAQ (reference sequence). CDR3 in DNA: TGTGCCAGCAGGCTGGAGACCGCGTACTGGCATGAGCAGTTCTTC. Translation gives CASRLETAYWHEQFF. Supplemented by reference TRBV7-9 and TRBJ2-1, the full variable domain reads DTGVSQNPRHKITKRGQNVTFRCDPISEHNRLYWYRQTLGQGPEFLTYFQNEAQLEKSRLLSDRFSAERPKGSFSTLEIQRTEQGDSAMYLCASRLETAYWHEQFFGPGTRLTVL.

The chain is built from TRBV20-1 and TRBJ2-3; no clear D. V was pared by 1 base and J by 1 base, with 9 bases between. CDR1 is DFQATT, CDR2 SNEGSKA, per germline (reference sequence). This CDR3 has 14 amino acids. CDR3 region: CSARVAGRTDTQYF. In DNA, the CDR3 is TGCAGTGCTAGAGTAGCCGGCCGCACAGATACGCAGTATTTT.